Listed below are T cell receptor beta chains from one sample, sequenced in a study of post-analysis software for immune sequencing data. TCRdb ran MiXCR on the PCR reads and lists one entry per CDR3 protein. Of fewer than 550,000 distinct CDR3 sequences detected, around a third appear once; the ten largest clones hold approximately 5.4%. The sequenced sample consisted of blood. All receptors come from a girl under 18 with multiple sclerosis. CDR3s include the opening cysteine and the closing phenylalanine or tryptophan. A D gene is named only where the DNA matches it firmly. Size values are once, few and many counts, or a class for expanded clones, and some rows have none.

TRBJ2-3 TRBD2 few TRBV29-1 CSVGLRGGRNTQYF TGCAGCGTTGGCTTGCGGGGGGGCAGGAATACGCAGTATTTT
TRBJ2-3 TRBD1 few TRBV27 CASSLAGTGRIDTQYF TGTGCCAGCAGTCTAGCCGGGACAGGGCGTATCGATACGCAGTATTTT
TRBJ1-1 NA few TRBV7-9 CASSGSMNTEAFF TGTGCCAGCAGCGGGAGTATGAACACTGAAGCTTTCTTT
TRBJ1-2 NA few TRBV20-1 CSAVVGRGGGYTF TGCAGCGCAGTTGTTGGTAGGGGAGGTGGCTACACCTTC
TRBJ1-1 NA NA TRBV7-9 CASSLAPQERRTEAFF TGTGCCAGCAGCTTAGCTCCTCAGGAGAGGCGCACTGAAGCTTTCTTT
TRBJ2-7 TRBD2 NA TRBV5-6 CASSFDLGGVSSYEQYF TGTGCCAGCAGCTTTGACTTGGGGGGGGTGAGCTCCTACGAGCAGTACTTC
TRBJ1-2 NA NA TRBV28 CASSSGFLYGYTF TGTGCCAGCAGTTCAGGATTTCTCTATGGCTACACCTTC
TRBJ1-1 NA NA TRBV29-1 CSVQGTNTEAFF TGCAGCGTGCAGGGTACGAACACTGAAGCTTTCTTT
TRBJ2-7 TRBD1 NA TRBV29-1 CPVRGQGDIYEQYF TGCCCCGTGAGGGGGCAGGGGGACATCTACGAGCAGTACTTC
TRBJ1-1 NA NA TRBV2 CASSEEQSNTEAFF TGTGCCAGCTCGGAGGAACAGTCCAACACTGAAGCTTTCTTT
TRBJ2-5 TRBD1 few TRBV20-1 CIPRIRQGKETQYF TGTATACCTCGGATCCGACAGGGGAAAGAGACCCAGTACTTC
TRBJ1-5 TRBD1 NA TRBV12-3/TRBV12-4 CASSLSGGENQPQHF TGTGCCAGCAGTTTATCAGGGGGGGAGAATCAGCCCCAGCATTTT
TRBJ2-1 NA NA TRBV20-1 CSASGRYNEQFF TGCAGTGCCAGTGGACGGTACAATGAGCAGTTCTTC
TRBJ1-1 TRBD1 few TRBV5-1 CASRGTGNTEAFF TGCGCCAGCAGGGGGACAGGGAACACTGAAGCTTTCTTT
TRBJ2-3 NA few TRBV25-1 CASGLQGPTQYF TGTGCCAGCGGGCTACAGGGACCTACGCAGTATTTT
TRBJ2-3 TRBD2 NA TRBV6-5 CASSYRGTTNTDTQYF TGTGCCAGCAGTTACCGAGGGACTACCAACACAGATACGCAGTATTTT
TRBJ2-3 TRBD2 few TRBV6-1 CASSPQYRGGGTDTQYF TGTGCCAGCAGTCCCCAATACCGGGGGGGCGGGACAGATACGCAGTATTTT
TRBJ2-5 TRBD1 few TRBV5-1 CASSRSGTEGETQYF TGCGCCAGCAGCCGTTCCGGGACAGAAGGGGAGACCCAGTACTTC
TRBJ1-5 NA NA TRBV20-1 CSAEPMASNQPQHF TGCAGTGCCGAACCAATGGCCAGCAATCAGCCCCAGCATTTT
TRBJ2-5 TRBD2 few TRBV11-2 CASSLGLTSGGEGETQYF TGTGCCAGCAGCTTAGGCCTGACTAGCGGGGGGGAGGGCGAGACCCAGTACTTC
TRBJ2-7 NA few TRBV7-6 CASSLAWGRGPTYEQYF TGTGCCAGCAGCTTAGCGTGGGGGCGGGGGCCAACCTACGAGCAGTACTTC
TRBJ2-7 TRBD1 few TRBV18 CASSFTGADEQYF TGTGCCAGCTCATTTACAGGGGCGGACGAGCAGTACTTC
TRBJ1-5 NA NA TRBV7-8 CASSLDRGAGINQPQHF TGTGCCAGCAGCTTAGACCGGGGGGCAGGGATCAATCAGCCCCAGCATTTT